Listed below are T cell receptor beta chains from one sample, sequenced in a study of cytomegalovirus exposure and HLA in healthy donors. Clones were read by immunoSEQ multiplex PCR, and TCRdb kept only the in-frame ones, dropping some. The repertoire has about 150,000 clones, 60% to 80% of them found once; the top ten carry approximately 10%. Sequencing input: PBMCs. The source is a man younger than 35 in good health and CMV-seropositive. Both conserved end residues are trimmed from each CDR3. Clone sizes are given selectively: once, few, many, or a class where the clone is expanded.

>TRBJ1-2|NA|TRBV6-1
ASSENWQSYGYT
>TRBJ1-2|once|TRBV19
ASSIGRVTNGYT
>TRBJ1-2|few|TRBV27
ASSPFAGGDIYGYT
>TRBJ2-5|NA|TRBV7-6
ASSGMEYQETQY
>TRBJ2-1|NA|TRBV5-1
ASSLAWGRLAGDRWNEQF
>TRBJ2-7|few|TRBV2
ASSDQVNEQY
>TRBJ1-4|NA|TRBV6-5
ASRSDQGPPGKLF
>TRBJ1-4|NA|TRBV2
ASSRDRVGDNEKLF
>TRBJ2-7|NA|TRBV5-1
ASSLGSVLTTYEQY
>TRBJ1-5|once|TRBV18
ASSPVGAESNQPQH
>TRBJ1-1|NA|TRBV6-1
ASTPPLNTEAF
>TRBJ2-3|NA|TRBV27
ASSLGPYGGRAHTQY
>TRBJ2-3|NA|TRBV29-1
SAPAGGPSDTQY
>NA|NA|TRBV5-1
ASSLGLARSTYEQY
>TRBJ1-2|NA|TRBV7-9
ASGLGSSNYGYT
>TRBJ1-4|many|TRBV2
ASWGTAVSEKLF
>TRBJ2-6|many|TRBV6-1
ASSVEGAGANVLT
>TRBJ2-1|NA|TRBV19
ASSILARSYNEQF
>TRBJ1-6|NA|TRBV7-6
ASSHHEQNSPLH
>TRBJ1-5|NA|TRBV30
AWSVGGQPQH
>TRBJ2-5|NA|TRBV18
ASSPSGSSQETQY
>TRBJ2-5|few|TRBV5-1
ASSFGGRGETQY
>TRBJ2-2|NA|TRBV11-3
ASAGSGELF
>TRBJ2-7|NA|TRBV6-1
ASSENGFGYEQY
>TRBJ2-7|once|TRBV7-9
ATGGTATYEQY
>TRBJ1-2|NA|TRBV4-2
ASSQDSGTAYGYT
>TRBJ2-5|NA|TRBV15
ATSREARGFRETQY
>TRBJ2-2|few|TRBV5-1
ASSTGLAGGPTGELF
>TRBJ2-2|NA|TRBV9
ASSVGNFGELF
>TRBJ2-7|NA|TRBV28
ASSRASGSYEQY
>TRBJ2-2|NA|TRBV27
ASSLWTVTNTGELF
>TRBJ1-5|NA|TRBV6-1
ASSERTVNQPQH
>TRBJ2-1|NA|TRBV2
ASSELGAGSDNEQF
>TRBJ2-1|once|TRBV29-1
SVTGTVSYNEQF
>TRBJ2-1|NA|TRBV27
ASSPRQGWRDNEQF
>TRBJ2-1|NA|TRBV7-8
ASRATRNEQF
>TRBJ2-5|once|TRBV10-2
ASSDGTGGRETQY
>TRBJ2-7|NA|TRBV7-9
ASSLDGRAEQY
>TRBJ2-2|NA|TRBV6-5
ASSSGDVQGAGELF
>TRBJ1-1|NA|TRBV5-5
ASSLEQRNTEAF
>TRBJ1-2|NA|TRBV5-8
ASSYQGFHYGYT
>TRBJ1-3|many|TRBV7-9
ASSLYRGPSISGNTIY
>TRBJ1-1|NA|TRBV27
ASTSRRGRFGEAF
>TRBJ1-2|NA|TRBV19
ASSVRDRLYT
>TRBJ1-4|once|TRBV9
ASSVGVGATNEKLF
>TRBJ1-6|NA|TRBV27
ASSRRAGQGILDNSPLH